This TCR beta chain was recorded in a study of blood T cell repertoires in COVID-19 (dated by TCRdb to the early 2020s). Broadly, across the study: Collaborator samples came from the United States, Italy and Spain and covered acute and convalescent phases of COVID-19. The material from the prospective study consisted of cDNA or gDNA derived from T cells, B-cell-depleted T cells, or PBMCs. Subjects who had been exposed to COVID-19, were actively infected with it, or had recovered from it provided the deeply sampled blood TCRbeta repertoires that made up the dataset. The repertoires were released in a freely available public database meant as a resource for research on the immune response to SARS-CoV-2. The samples were drawn from two sources: the first 160 participants of the ongoing ImmuneRACE study, and 950 to 1,500 subjects contributed by 6 global collaborators. Nearly every sample came with metadata listing a de-identified subject ID, COVID-19 status, age in years and sex. Where HLA class I and class II types were available, the types were taken from metadata supplied by the sample provider, not from assay-based typing. What the authors observed across the whole study: How much clinical and demographic metadata was included differed by source and by participant, and the metadata was provided uncurated.

Each collaborating institution followed its own protocols to collect whole blood in K2EDTA tubes. Collaborator samples were shipped for TCRbeta analysis as frozen whole blood, isolated PBMCs, or DNA extracted from either sample type. Notes on this clone: Its antigen specificity is not known. No clone much larger than this one lies a single base away; base qualities are absent.

The germline V gene encodes CDR1 KGHSH and CDR2 LQKENI. V gives up 0 bases and J gives up 5 bases, and the segment between their germline ends measures 11 bases. The cysteine opens and the phenylalanine closes a CDR3 of 14 amino acids. Only the CDR3 part of the read is kept: 42 bases, read in frame from the first base. TCRbeta CDR3 regions were amplified from genomic DNA using the immunoSEQ Assay, a bias-controlled multiplex PCR. As for how the authors treated the data: Nucleated cell counts per sample were estimated from amplification of reference gene primers within the assay. Sequence reads were collapsed and filtered to measure the absolute abundance of every unique TCRbeta CDR3 rearrangement. Productive Simpson clonality was computed per sample as the square root of Simpson's diversity index over productive rearrangements. The immuneACCESS repertoire file appears here via TCRdb, limited to in-frame rearrangements. These files lack a portion of the clones; in checked studies, under half of the deficit traces to unresolved V genes, and the cause of the others is not known. That table furnishes V, J and clone size, whereas the DNA furnished D and trimming. The sample table contains about 160,000 clones; only one count was recorded for around 85% of them. The biggest ten clones account for around 3.3% of the sample.

The source material was peripheral blood. The TCR comes from a man aged 70 or older with acute or convalescent COVID-19. This chain joins TRBV18 to TRBJ2-7; tentative D gene TRBD1, with 6 bases matching. The DNA sequence is as follows: TGTGCCAGCTCACCACCGAACAGGGCCGACGAGCAGTACTTC. Translation gives CASSPPNRADEQYF.